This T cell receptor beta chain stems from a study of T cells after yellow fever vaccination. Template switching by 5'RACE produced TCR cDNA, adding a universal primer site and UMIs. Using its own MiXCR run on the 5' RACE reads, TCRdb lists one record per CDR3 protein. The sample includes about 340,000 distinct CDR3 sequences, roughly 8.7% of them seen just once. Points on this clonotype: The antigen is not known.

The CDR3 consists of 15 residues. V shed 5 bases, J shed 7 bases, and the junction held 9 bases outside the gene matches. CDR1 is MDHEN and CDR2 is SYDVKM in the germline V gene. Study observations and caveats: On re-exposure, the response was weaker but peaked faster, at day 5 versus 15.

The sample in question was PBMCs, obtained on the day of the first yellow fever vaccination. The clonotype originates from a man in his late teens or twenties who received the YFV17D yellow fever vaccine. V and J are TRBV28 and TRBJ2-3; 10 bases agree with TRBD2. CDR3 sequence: CASSPSAGGPNTQYF. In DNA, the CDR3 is TGTGCCAGCAGTCCGTCAGCGGGGGGGCCAAATACGCAGTATTTT.